Below, one T cell receptor (beta chain) is given with its context. The sample comes from a study of blood T cell repertoires in COVID-19. Study information: Specimens from acute and convalescent COVID-19 originated in the United States, Italy and Spain. In each case, the material was cDNA or gDNA derived from T cells, B-cell-depleted T cells, or PBMCs.

Original processing methods: From reference gene primer amplification, estimates of nucleated cell counts were derived. Only in-frame clones appear in the TCRdb table, and some are missing; sequencing was by immunoSEQ multiplex PCR. The V and J calls and clone size are taken from that table; D and trimming were inferred from the DNA. The sample includes under 250,000 clones, less than 85% of them seen just once. Trimming removed 3 bases from V and 9 bases from J, with 12 bases in between. This CDR3 has 13 residues. Germline CDR1 reads MDHEN; CDR2 reads SYDVKM. The receptor was derived from a woman in her seventies with active or convalescent COVID-19. V usage is TRBV28 and J usage is TRBJ2-1, with D unresolved. The sequenced material came from peripheral blood. The CDR3 sequence is CASSLYSYGEQFF. The DNA of the CDR3 is TGTGCCAGCAGTTTGTACTCATACGGTGAGCAGTTCTTC.